Listed here are 3 T cell receptor beta chains from one sample, sequenced in a study of PD-1 blockade in classical Hodgkin lymphoma. Libraries were prepared by immunoSEQ multiplex PCR; TCRdb keeps only in-frame clonotypes and omits some of them. The profile covers 95,000 or so clones, with approximately 88% appearing a single time and 9% to 15% taken by the ten largest. Each of the patients experienced relapse following autologous stem cell transplantation, and their brentuximab vedotin exposure differed. Sequenced material: peripheral blood mononuclear cells (PBMCs), taken at baseline. The receptor set was obtained from a human donor with classical Hodgkin lymphoma.

The gene calls are TRBV10-3 and TRBJ1-2, with 7 nucleotides matching TRBD1. This CDR3 has 13 residues. Trimming cost V 3 bases and J 7 bases; bases outside gene matches: 5. Germline V gene sequence: CDR1 ENHRY, CDR2 SYGVKD. The CDR3 region has the DNA TGTGCCATCAGTGATAACAGGGGATCTGGCTACACCTTC. Its translation: CAISDNRGSGYTF.

This chain joins TRBV7-2 and TRBJ1-1; tentative D call: TRBD1 (6 bases). Trimming took 5 bases from V and 4 from J, leaving 20 bases between them. There are 16 residues in the CDR3. The V gene's germline CDR1 is SGHTA and CDR2 FQGNSA. CDR3 DNA sequence: TGTGCCAGCAGCAACACAGGGCAGGTTTATAGCACTGAAGCTTTCTTT. It codes for CASSNTGQVYSTEAFF.

V gene TRBV5-4 combines with J gene TRBJ2-1, with D uncertain. This CDR3 spans 14 amino acids. Trimming shortened V by 2 bases and J by 9 bases, and 15 bases separated the two germline ends. The germline CDR1 and CDR2 sequences are SGHNT and YYREEE (reference sequence). In DNA, the CDR3 is TGTGCCAGCAGCTTTGAACAGCCGCGTACTGAGCAGTTCTTC. Its protein is CASSFEQPRTEQFF.